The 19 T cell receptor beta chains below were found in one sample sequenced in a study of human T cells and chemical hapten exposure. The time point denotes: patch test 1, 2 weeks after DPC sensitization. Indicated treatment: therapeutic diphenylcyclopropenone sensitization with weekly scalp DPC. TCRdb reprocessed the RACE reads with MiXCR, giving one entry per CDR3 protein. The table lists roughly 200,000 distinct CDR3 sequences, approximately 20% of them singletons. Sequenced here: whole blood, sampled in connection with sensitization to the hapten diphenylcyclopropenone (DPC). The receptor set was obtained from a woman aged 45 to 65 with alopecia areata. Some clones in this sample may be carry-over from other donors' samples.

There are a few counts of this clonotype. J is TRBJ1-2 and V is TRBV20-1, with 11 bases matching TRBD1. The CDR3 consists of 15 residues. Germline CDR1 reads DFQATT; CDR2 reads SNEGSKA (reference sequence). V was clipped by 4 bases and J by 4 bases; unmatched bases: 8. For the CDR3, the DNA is TGCAGTGCTACGATGGGACAGGGGGTGATCTATGGCTACACCTTC. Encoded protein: CSATMGQGVIYGYTF.

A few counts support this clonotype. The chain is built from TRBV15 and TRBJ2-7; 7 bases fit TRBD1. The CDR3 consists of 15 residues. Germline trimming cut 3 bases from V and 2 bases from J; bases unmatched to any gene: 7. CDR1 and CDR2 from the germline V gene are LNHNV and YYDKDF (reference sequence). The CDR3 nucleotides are TGTGCCACCAGCAGGGCCGGGACAGAAGCCTACGAGCAGTACTTC. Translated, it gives CATSRAGTEAYEQYF.

In nucleotides, the CDR3 is TGCAGCGTTGTGGAGAGGAGTGAAGCTTTCTTT. Protein: CSVVERSEAFF. The chain is built from TRBV29-1 and TRBJ1-1, with no clear D. Germline CDR1 reads SQVTM; CDR2 reads ANQGSEA. CDR3 length: 11 residues. Trimming cost V 4 bases and J 7 bases, with 10 bases left between them. Together with reference TRBV29-1 and TRBJ1-1, the CDR3 gives the full variable domain: SAVISQKPSRDICQRGTSLTIQCQVDSQVTMMFWYRQQPGQSLTLIATANQGSEATYESGFVIDKFPISRPNLTFSTLTVSNMSPEDSSIYLCSVVERSEAFFGQGTRLTVV.

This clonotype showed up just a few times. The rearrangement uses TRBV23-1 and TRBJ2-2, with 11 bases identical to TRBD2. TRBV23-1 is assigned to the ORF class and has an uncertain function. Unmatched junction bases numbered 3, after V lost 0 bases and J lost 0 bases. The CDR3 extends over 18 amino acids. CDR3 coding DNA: TGCGCCAGCAGTCAATCTAGCGGGAGGGTTTCGAACACCGGGGAGCTGTTTTTT. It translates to CASSQSSGRVSNTGELFF.

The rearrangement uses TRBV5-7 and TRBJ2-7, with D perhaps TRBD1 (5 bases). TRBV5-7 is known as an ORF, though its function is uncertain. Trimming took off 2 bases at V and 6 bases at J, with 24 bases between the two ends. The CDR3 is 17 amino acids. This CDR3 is CASSFTYSGYRQCEQYF. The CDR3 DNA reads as TGTGCCAGCAGCTTTACGTATTCCGGGTACAGGCAATGCGAGCAGTACTTC.

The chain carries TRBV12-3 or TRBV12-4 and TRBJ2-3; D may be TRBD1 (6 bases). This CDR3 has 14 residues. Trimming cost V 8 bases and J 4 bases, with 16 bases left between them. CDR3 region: CASGSRGSSDTQYF. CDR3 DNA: TGTGCCAGCGGCTCTAGGGGGAGTTCAGATACGCAGTATTTT.

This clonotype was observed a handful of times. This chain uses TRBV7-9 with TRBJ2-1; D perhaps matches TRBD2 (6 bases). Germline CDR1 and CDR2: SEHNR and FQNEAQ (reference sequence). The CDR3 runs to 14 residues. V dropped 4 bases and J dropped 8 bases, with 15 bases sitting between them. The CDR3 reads CASSWSGVGDEQFF. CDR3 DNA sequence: TGTGCCAGCAGCTGGTCGGGAGTCGGCGATGAGCAGTTCTTC.

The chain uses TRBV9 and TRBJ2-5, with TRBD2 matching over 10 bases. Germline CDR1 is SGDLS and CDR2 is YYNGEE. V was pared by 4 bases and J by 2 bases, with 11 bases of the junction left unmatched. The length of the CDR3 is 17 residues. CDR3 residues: CASSPRGSGGPQETQYF. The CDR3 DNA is TGTGCCAGCAGCCCGCGAGGTAGCGGGGGGCCTCAAGAGACCCAGTACTTC. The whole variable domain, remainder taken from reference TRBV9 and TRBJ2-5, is DSGVTQTPKHLITATGQRVTLRCSPRSGDLSVYWYQQSLDQGLQFLIQYYNGEERAKGNILERFSAQQFPDLHSELNLSSLELGDSALYFCASSPRGSGGPQETQYFGPGTRLLVL.

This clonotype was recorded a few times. In DNA, the CDR3 is TGTGCCAGCAGTTTGATTGGACTCCGCACCACAGATACGCAGTATTTT. Encoded protein: CASSLIGLRTTDTQYF. V and J are TRBV27 and TRBJ2-3; a possible D gene is TRBD2 (5 bases). The CDR3 runs 16 residues. Germline V gene data show CDR1 as MNHEY and CDR2 as SMNVEV (reference sequence). Trimming left V 3 bases short and J 2 bases short, with 15 bases between.

The CDR3 DNA reads TGCAGCGTTGAGACAGGGACCTATGGCTACACCTTC. It specifies CSVETGTYGYTF. This chain uses TRBV29-1 with TRBJ1-2; 7 nucleotides agree with TRBD1. J lost 4 bases, V lost 3 bases, and 2 bases had no gene match. This CDR3 is 12 amino acids long. Per the germline V gene, CDR1 is SQVTM and CDR2 is ANQGSEA.

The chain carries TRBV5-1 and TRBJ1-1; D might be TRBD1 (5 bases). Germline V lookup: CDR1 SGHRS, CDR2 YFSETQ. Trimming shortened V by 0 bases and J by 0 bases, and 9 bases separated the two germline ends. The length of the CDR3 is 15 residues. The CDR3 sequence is CASSLDRIMNTEAFF. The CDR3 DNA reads TGCGCCAGCAGCTTGGACAGGATCATGAACACTGAAGCTTTCTTT. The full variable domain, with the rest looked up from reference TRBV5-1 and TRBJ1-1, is KAGVTQTPRYLIKTRGQQVTLSCSPISGHRSVSWYQQTPGQGLQFLFEYFSETQRNKGNFPGRFSGRQFSNSRSEMNVSTLELGDSALYLCASSLDRIMNTEAFFGQGTRLTVV.

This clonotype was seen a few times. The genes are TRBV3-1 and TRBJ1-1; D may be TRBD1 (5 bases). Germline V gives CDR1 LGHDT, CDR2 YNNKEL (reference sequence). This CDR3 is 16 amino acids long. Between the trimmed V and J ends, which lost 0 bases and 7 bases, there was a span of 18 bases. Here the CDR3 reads CASSQDVVPGRGEAFF. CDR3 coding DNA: TGTGCCAGCAGCCAAGATGTGGTTCCAGGGAGGGGTGAAGCTTTCTTT. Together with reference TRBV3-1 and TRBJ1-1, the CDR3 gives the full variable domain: DTAVSQTPKYLVTQMGNDKSIKCEQNLGHDTMYWYKQDSKKFLKIMFSYNNKELIINETVPNRFSPKSPDKAHLNLHINSLELGDSAVYFCASSQDVVPGRGEAFFGQGTRLTVV.

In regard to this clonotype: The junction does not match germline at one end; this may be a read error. The CDR3 DNA sequence: TGTGCCAGCAGGTTAGGGGGGCGAAGCACAGATACGCAGTATTTT. This sequence encodes CASRLGGRSTDTQYF. This chain connects TRBV7-2 to TRBJ2-3, with D tentatively TRBD1 or TRBD2 (6 bases each). Germline loops: CDR1 SGHTA, CDR2 FQGNSA. The CDR3 covers 15 residues.

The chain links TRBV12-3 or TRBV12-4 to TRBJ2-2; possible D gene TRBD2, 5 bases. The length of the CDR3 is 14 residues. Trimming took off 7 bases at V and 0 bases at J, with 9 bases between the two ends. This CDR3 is CASTWRSNTGELFF. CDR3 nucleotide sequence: TGTGCCAGCACCTGGAGGTCGAACACCGGGGAGCTGTTTTTT.

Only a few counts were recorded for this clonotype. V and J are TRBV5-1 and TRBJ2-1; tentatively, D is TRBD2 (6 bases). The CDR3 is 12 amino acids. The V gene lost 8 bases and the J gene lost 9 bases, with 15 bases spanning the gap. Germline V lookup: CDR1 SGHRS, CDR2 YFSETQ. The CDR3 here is CASLHSGSEQFF. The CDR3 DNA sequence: TGCGCCAGTCTCCATAGCGGAAGTGAGCAGTTCTTC.

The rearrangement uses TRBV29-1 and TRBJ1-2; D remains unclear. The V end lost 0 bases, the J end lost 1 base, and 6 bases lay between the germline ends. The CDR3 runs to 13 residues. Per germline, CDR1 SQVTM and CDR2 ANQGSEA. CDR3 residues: CSVEDGVNYGYTF. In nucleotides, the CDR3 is TGCAGCGTTGAAGATGGGGTTAACTATGGCTACACCTTC.

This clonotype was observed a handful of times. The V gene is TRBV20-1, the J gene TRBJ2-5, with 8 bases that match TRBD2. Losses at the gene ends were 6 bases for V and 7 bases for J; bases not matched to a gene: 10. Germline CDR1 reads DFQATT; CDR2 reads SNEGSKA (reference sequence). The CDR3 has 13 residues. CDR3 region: CSATGTRLGTQYF. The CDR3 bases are TGCAGTGCAACCGGGACTAGGCTTGGGACCCAGTACTTC.

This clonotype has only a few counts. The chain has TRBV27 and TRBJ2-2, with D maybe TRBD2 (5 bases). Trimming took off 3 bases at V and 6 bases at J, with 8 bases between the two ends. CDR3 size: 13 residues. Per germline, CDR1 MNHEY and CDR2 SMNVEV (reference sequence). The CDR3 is CASSFREPGELFF. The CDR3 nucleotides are TGTGCCAGCAGTTTCCGGGAACCCGGGGAGCTGTTTTTT.

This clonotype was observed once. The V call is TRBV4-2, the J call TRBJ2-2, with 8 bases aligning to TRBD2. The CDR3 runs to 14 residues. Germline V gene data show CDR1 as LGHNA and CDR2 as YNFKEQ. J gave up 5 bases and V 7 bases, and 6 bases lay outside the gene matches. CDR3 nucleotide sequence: TGTGCCAGCACCCCCGGGGGGGAAACCGGGGAGCTGTTTTTT. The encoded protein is CASTPGGETGELFF.